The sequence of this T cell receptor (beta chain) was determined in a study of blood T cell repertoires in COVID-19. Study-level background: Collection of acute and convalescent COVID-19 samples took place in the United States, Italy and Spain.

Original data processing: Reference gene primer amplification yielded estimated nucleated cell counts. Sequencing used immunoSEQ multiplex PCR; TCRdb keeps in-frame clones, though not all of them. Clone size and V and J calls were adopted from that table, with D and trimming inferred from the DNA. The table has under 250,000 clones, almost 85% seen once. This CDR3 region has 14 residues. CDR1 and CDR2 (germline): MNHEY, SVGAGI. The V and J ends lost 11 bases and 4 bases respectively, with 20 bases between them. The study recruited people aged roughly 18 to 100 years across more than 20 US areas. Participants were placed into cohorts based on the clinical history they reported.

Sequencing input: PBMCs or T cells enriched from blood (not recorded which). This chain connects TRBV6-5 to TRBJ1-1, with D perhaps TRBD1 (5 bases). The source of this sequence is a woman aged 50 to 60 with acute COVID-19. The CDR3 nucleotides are TGTGCCGGTCAATCCGGAGGGGCAGCCACTGAAGCTTTCTTT. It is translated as CAGQSGGAATEAFF.